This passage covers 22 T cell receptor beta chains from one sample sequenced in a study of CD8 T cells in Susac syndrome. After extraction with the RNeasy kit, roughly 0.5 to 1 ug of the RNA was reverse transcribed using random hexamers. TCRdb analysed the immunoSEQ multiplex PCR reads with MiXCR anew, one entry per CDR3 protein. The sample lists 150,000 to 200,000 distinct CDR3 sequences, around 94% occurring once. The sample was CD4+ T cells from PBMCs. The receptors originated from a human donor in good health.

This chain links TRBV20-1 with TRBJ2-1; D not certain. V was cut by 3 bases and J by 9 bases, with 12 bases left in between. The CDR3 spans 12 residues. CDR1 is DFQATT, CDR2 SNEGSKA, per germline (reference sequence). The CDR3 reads CSASWRRSEQFF. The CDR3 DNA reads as TGCAGTGCTAGTTGGCGGCGTTCTGAGCAGTTCTTC.

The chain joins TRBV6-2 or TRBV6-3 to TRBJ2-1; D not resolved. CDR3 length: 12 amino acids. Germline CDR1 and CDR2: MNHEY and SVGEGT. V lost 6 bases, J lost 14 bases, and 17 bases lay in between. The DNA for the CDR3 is TGTGCCAGCAGGAATACCCTCCCGAAGGAGTTCTTC. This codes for CASRNTLPKEFF.

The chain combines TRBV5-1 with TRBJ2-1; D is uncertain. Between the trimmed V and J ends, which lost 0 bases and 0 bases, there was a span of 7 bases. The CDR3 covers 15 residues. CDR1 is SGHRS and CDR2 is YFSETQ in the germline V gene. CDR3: CASSLAPSSYNEQFF. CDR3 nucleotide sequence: TGCGCCAGCAGCTTGGCCCCGAGCTCCTACAATGAGCAGTTCTTC.

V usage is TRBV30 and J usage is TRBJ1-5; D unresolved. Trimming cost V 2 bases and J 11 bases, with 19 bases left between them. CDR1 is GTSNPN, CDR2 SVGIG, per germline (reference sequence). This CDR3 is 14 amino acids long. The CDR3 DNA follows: TGTGCCTGGAGTAGAGGCAATGAGAGGTCAACCCAGCATTTT. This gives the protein CAWSRGNERSTQHF.

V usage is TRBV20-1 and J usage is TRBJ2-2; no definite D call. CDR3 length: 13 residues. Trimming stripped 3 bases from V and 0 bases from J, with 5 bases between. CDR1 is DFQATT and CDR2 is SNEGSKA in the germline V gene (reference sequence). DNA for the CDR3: TGCAGTGCTAGGAGTGCGAACACCGGGGAGCTGTTTTTT. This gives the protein CSARSANTGELFF.

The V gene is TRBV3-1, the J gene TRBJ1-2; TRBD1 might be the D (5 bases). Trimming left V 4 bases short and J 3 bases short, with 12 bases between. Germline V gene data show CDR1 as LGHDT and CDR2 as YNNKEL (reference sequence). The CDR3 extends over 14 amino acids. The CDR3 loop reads CASSREGRYYGYTF. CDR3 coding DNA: TGTGCCAGCAGCCGTGAGGGACGGTACTATGGCTACACCTTC.

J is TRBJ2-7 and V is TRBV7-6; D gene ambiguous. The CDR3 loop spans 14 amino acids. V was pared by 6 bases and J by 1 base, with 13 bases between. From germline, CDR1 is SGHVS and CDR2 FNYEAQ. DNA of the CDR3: TGTGCCAGCAGTTTTAAACAGAGTTCCTACGAGCAGTACTTC. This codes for CASSFKQSSYEQYF.

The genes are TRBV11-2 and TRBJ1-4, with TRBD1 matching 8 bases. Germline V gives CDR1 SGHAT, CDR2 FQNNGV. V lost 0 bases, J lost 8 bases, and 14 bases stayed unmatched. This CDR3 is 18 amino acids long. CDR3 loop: CASSLDWVRTGSGEKLFF. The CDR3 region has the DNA TGTGCCAGCAGCTTAGATTGGGTGCGGACAGGGAGTGGCGAAAAACTGTTTTTT.

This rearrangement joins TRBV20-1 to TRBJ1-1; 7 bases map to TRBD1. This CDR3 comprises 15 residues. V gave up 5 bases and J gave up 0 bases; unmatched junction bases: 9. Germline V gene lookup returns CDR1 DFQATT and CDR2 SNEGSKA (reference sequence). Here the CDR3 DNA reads TGCAGTGCTTCCCAACCGGGACAGATGAACACTGAAGCTTTCTTT. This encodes CSASQPGQMNTEAFF.

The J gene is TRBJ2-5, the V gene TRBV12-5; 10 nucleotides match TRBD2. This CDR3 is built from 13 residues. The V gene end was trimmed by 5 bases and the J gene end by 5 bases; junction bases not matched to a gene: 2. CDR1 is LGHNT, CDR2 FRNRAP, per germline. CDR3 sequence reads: CASGPGLAETQYF. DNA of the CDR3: TGTGCTAGTGGTCCGGGACTAGCGGAGACCCAGTACTTC.

CDR3 sequence (DNA): TGTGCCAGCAGCTTAGCTTCGGGCAGGGAAGAGACCCAGTACTTC. It yields the protein CASSLASGREETQYF. This chain links TRBV7-9 with TRBJ2-5, with D perhaps TRBD1 (5 bases). V lost 0 bases to trimming and J lost 3 bases, with 11 bases between them. CDR1 SEHNR and CDR2 FQNEAQ come from the germline V gene (reference sequence). This CDR3 spans 15 amino acids.

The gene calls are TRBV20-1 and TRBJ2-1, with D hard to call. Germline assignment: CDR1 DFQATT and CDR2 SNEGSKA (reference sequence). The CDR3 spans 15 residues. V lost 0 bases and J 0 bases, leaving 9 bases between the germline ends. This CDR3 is CSARDLKSSYNEQFF. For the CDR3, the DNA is TGCAGTGCTAGAGATCTAAAGAGCTCCTACAATGAGCAGTTCTTC.

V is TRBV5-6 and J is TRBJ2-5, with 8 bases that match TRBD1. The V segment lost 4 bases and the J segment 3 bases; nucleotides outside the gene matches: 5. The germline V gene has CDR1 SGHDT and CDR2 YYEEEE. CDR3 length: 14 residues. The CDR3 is CASSPQGVEETQYF. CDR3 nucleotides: TGTGCCAGCAGCCCACAGGGGGTAGAAGAGACCCAGTACTTC.

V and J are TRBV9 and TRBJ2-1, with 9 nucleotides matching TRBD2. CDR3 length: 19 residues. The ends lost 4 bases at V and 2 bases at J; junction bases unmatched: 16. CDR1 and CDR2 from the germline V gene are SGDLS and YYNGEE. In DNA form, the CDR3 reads TGTGCCAGCAGCCCGACTCTAGCGGGGTTTTTACCAACCTACAATGAGCAGTTCTTC. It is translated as CASSPTLAGFLPTYNEQFF. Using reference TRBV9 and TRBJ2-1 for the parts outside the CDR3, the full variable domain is DSGVTQTPKHLITATGQRVTLRCSPRSGDLSVYWYQQSLDQGLQFLIQYYNGEERAKGNILERFSAQQFPDLHSELNLSSLELGDSALYFCASSPTLAGFLPTYNEQFFGPGTRLTVL.

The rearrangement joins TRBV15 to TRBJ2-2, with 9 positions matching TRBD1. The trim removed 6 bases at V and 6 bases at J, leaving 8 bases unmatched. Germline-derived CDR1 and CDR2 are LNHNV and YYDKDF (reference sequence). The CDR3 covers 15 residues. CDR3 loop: CATRNGQGTSGELFF. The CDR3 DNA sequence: TGTGCCACCAGAAACGGACAGGGGACCTCCGGGGAGCTGTTTTTT.

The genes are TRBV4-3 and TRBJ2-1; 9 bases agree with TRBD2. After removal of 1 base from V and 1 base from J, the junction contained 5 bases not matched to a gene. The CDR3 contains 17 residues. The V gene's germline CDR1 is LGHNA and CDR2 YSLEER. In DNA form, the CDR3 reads TGCGCCAGCAGCCAAGTTCTAGCGGGGAGTTCCTACAATGAGCAGTTCTTC. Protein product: CASSQVLAGSSYNEQFF.

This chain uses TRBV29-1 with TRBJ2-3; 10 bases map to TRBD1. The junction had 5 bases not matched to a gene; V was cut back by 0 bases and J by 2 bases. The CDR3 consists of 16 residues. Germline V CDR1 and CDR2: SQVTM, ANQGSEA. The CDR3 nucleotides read TGCAGCGTTGAAGATCCCGGGACAGGGGACACAGATACGCAGTATTTT. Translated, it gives CSVEDPGTGDTDTQYF.

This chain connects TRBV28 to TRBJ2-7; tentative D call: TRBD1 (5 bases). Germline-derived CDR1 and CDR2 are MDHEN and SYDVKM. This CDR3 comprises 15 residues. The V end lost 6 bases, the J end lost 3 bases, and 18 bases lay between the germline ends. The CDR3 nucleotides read TGTGCCAGCAGCTCTCAGGGTCAGATGCTCTACGAGCAGTACTTC. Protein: CASSSQGQMLYEQYF.

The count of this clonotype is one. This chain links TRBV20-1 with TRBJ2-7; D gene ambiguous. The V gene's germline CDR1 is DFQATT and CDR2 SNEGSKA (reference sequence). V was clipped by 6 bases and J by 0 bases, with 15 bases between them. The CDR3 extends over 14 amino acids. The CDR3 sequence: CSARSTESSYEQYF. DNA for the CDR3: TGCAGTGCCCGGTCGACGGAGAGCTCCTACGAGCAGTACTTC.

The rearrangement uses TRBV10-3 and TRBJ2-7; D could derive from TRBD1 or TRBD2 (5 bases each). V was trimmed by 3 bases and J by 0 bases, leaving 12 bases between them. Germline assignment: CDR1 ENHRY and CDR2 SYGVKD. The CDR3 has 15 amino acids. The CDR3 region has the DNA TGTGCCATCAGTGAATATGGGGGATCCTCCTACGAGCAGTACTTC. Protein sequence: CAISEYGGSSYEQYF.

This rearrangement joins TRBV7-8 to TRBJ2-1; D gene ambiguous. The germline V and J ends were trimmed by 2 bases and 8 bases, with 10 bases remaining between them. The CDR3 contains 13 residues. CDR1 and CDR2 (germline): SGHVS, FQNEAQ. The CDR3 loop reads CASSLLVIYEQFF. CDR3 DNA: TGTGCCAGCAGCTTACTAGTTATCTATGAGCAGTTCTTC.

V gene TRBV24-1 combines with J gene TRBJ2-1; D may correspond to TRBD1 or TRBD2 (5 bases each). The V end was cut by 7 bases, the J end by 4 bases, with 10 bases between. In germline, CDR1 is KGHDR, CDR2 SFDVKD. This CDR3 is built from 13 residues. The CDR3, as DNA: TGTGCCACCAGGGGGGAAAATTACAATGAGCAGTTCTTC. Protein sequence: CATRGENYNEQFF.